This T cell receptor beta chain was identified in a study of control samples from healthy donors and cancer patients. Only in-frame clones appear in the TCRdb table, and some are missing; sequencing was by immunoSEQ multiplex PCR. The profile shows some 100,000 clones, roughly 90% of them singletons. The CDR3 is made up of 15 amino acids. Germline CDR1 reads SGHRS; CDR2 reads YFSETQ. Trimming pared 5 bases from V and 4 bases from J, leaving 18 bases between. Material: blood. The sequence was collected from a woman aged 45-60 years in good health. The chain couples TRBV5-1 to TRBJ1-2; a weak D match, TRBD1 (6 bases). The CDR3 here is CASSPSWGASYGYTF. In DNA, the CDR3 is TGCGCCAGCAGTCCGTCCTGGGGGGCGAGCTATGGCTACACCTTC.